The 30 T cell receptor beta chains below all came from one sample that was sequenced in a study of blood T cell repertoires in COVID-19. Method: immunoSEQ multiplex PCR; TCRdb's copy keeps in-frame clones and lacks some. The sample lists approximately 100,000 clones, more than 85% occurring once. The sequencing sample was made of peripheral blood. These receptors all come from a man aged 60 to 69 with acute or convalescent COVID-19.

J is TRBJ2-7 and V is TRBV7-9, with 10 positions matching TRBD1. This CDR3 is built from 15 residues. Germline V gene lookup returns CDR1 SEHNR and CDR2 FQNEAQ (reference sequence). After removal of 5 bases from V and 3 bases from J, the junction contained 7 bases not matched to a gene. The CDR3 loop is CASSGHRDRGYEQYV. The DNA of the CDR3 is TGTGCCAGCAGCGGACACCGGGACAGGGGCTACGAGCAGTACGTC.

The chain links TRBV24-1 to TRBJ2-3; 7 nucleotides line up with TRBD1. Unmatched junction bases numbered 7, after V lost 3 bases and J lost 2 bases. The CDR3 spans 16 residues. The germline gives CDR1 KGHDR, CDR2 SFDVKD. For the CDR3, the DNA is TGTGCCACCAGTGATCCCTCCGGGACAGTCACAGATACGCAGTATTTT. This sequence encodes CATSDPSGTVTDTQYF.

The chain has TRBV5-1 and TRBJ2-2, with 7 bases lining up with TRBD1. After removal of 4 bases from V and 4 bases from J, the junction contained 10 bases not matched to a gene. CDR3 length: 16 residues. Germline V gives CDR1 SGHRS, CDR2 YFSETQ. The CDR3 region is CASSTRQGRSTGELFF. In DNA, the CDR3 is TGCGCCAGCAGCACTAGACAGGGTCGTAGCACCGGGGAGCTGTTTTTT.

The rearrangement joins TRBV5-5 to TRBJ2-7; perhaps TRBD2 as D (6 bases). The CDR3 has 17 residues. V shed 1 base and J shed 3 bases, with 20 bases lying between them. Germline V gene lookup returns CDR1 SGHKS and CDR2 YYEKEE (reference sequence). CDR3 amino acids: CASSLSLVVGRNYEQYV. For the CDR3, the DNA is TGTGCCAGCAGCTTGTCTTTGGTGGTCGGGAGAAACTACGAGCAGTACGTC.

Points on this clone: At one end, the junction sequence differs from germline, possibly due to a read error. The CDR3 region has the DNA TGCAGTGCTAGAGAGACAGGGGGCTTCACCTTC. Translating gives CSARETGGFTF. This chain joins TRBV20-1 and TRBJ1-2, with TRBD1 identical over 10 bases. Germline-derived CDR1 and CDR2 are DFQATT and SNEGSKA (reference sequence). This CDR3 spans 11 amino acids.

V is TRBV27 and J is TRBJ1-4, with 8 bases matching TRBD1. Trimming removed 3 bases from V and 7 bases from J; junction bases left unmatched: 16. Per the germline V gene, CDR1 is MNHEY and CDR2 is SMNVEV (reference sequence). The CDR3 runs to 18 residues. CDR3 coding DNA: TGTGCCAGCAGTTTCCCCGTGAACAGGGGGAATAGGCGTGAAAAACTGTTTTTT. Translation: CASSFPVNRGNRREKLFF.

The rearrangement links TRBV18 to TRBJ2-7, with 14 bases matching TRBD2. The CDR3 covers 12 residues. The junction had 4 bases not matched to a gene; V was cut back by 7 bases and J by 11 bases. CDR1 is KGHSH and CDR2 is LQKENI in the germline V gene. This CDR3 is CASLGLAGVEYV. CDR3 bases: TGTGCCAGCTTGGGACTAGCGGGAGTCGAGTACGTC.

V usage is TRBV5-1 and J usage is TRBJ2-3; unclear D gene. The ends were cut back, 4 bases at V and 5 bases at J, with 8 bases in the middle. The CDR3 loop spans 12 amino acids. CDR1 SGHRS and CDR2 YFSETQ come from the germline V gene. This chain's CDR3 is CASSTRLDTQYF. The CDR3 bases are TGCGCCAGCAGCACTCGACTAGATACGCAGTATTTT.

This clone has a handful of counts. The sample contains more than one DNA sequence encoding this CDR3. The rearrangement links TRBV9 to TRBJ1-3; the D gene is possibly TRBD1 (5 bases). In germline, CDR1 is SGDLS, CDR2 YYNGEE. This CDR3 region has 15 residues. Deletions cut 0 bases from V and 4 bases from J, with 11 bases between. The CDR3 protein is CASSVDGGEGNTIYF. CDR3 DNA: TGTGCCAGCAGCGTAGACGGGGGGGAAGGAAACACCATATATTTT.

This chain connects TRBV7-3 to TRBJ2-3, with TRBD2 identical over 10 bases. Per the germline V gene, CDR1 is SGHTA and CDR2 is FQGTGA. J lost 4 bases, V lost 3 bases, and 1 base had no gene match. This CDR3 region has 14 residues. The CDR3 loop reads CASSFSGRADTQYF. The CDR3 nucleotides read TGTGCCAGCAGCTTCAGCGGGAGGGCAGATACGCAGTATTTT. Using reference TRBV7-3 and TRBJ2-3 for the parts outside the CDR3, the full variable domain is GAGVSQTPSNKVTEKGKYVELRCDPISGHTALYWYRQSLGQGPEFLIYFQGTGAADDSGLPNDRFFAVRPEGSVSTLKIQRTERGDSAVYLCASSFSGRADTQYFGPGTRLTVL.

The genes are TRBV2 and TRBJ1-1; 7 bases are shared with TRBD1. The ends lost 4 bases at V and 1 base at J; junction bases unmatched: 3. Per germline, CDR1 SNHLY and CDR2 FYNNEI. This CDR3 has 14 residues. The CDR3 reads CASSARTGNTEAFF. Here the CDR3 DNA reads TGTGCCAGCAGTGCGAGGACAGGGAACACTGAAGCTTTCTTT.

This clone has only one observation. The chain links TRBV30 to TRBJ2-3; D may be TRBD1 (5 bases). The CDR3 covers 13 residues. Between the trimmed V and J ends, which lost 0 bases and 1 base, there was a span of 5 bases. The germline V gene encodes CDR1 GTSNPN and CDR2 SVGIG (reference sequence). CDR3 coding DNA: TGTGCCTGGAGTGTACAGGGCACAGATACGCAGTATTTT. This codes for CAWSVQGTDTQYF.

V usage is TRBV5-1 and J usage is TRBJ2-7; 11 bases are a match to TRBD2. Germline V gene sequence: CDR1 SGHRS, CDR2 YFSETQ. Trimming cost V 2 bases and J 7 bases; bases outside gene matches: 5. The CDR3 extends over 14 amino acids. This CDR3 reads CASSFSTSGTEQYF. As DNA, the CDR3 is TGCGCCAGCAGCTTCTCGACTAGCGGGACAGAGCAGTACTTC.

The chain has TRBV5-4 and TRBJ2-7, with D maybe TRBD2 (6 bases). The V gene's germline CDR1 is SGHNT and CDR2 YYREEE (reference sequence). This CDR3 has 15 amino acids. Trimming removed 1 base at V and 1 base at J, with 12 bases between. CDR3 DNA: TGTGCCAGCAGCTTGAGGGGAGGTGGTTCCTACGAGCAGTACTTC. It yields the protein CASSLRGGGSYEQYF.

V gene TRBV10-3 combines with J gene TRBJ1-1; 8 nucleotides align to TRBD1. The junction had 3 bases not matched to a gene; V was cut back by 6 bases and J by 3 bases. CDR3 length equals 13 residues. Germline V gene sequence: CDR1 ENHRY, CDR2 SYGVKD. CDR3: CAIRDRDDTEAFF. The CDR3 DNA follows: TGTGCCATCAGGGACAGGGACGACACTGAAGCTTTCTTT.

The chain couples TRBV2 to TRBJ2-3, with D uncertain. V lost 10 bases to trimming and J lost 2 bases, with 4 bases between them. The germline V gene has CDR1 SNHLY and CDR2 FYNNEI. This CDR3 comprises 10 residues. In DNA, the CDR3 is TGTGCCACAAACACAGATACGCAGTATTTT. Translated, it gives CATNTDTQYF. The full variable domain, completed using reference TRBV2 and TRBJ2-3, is EPEVTQTPSHQVTQMGQEVILRCVPISNHLYFYWYRQILGQKVEFLVSFYNNEISEKSEIFDDQFSVERPDGSNFTLKIRSTKLEDSAMYFCATNTDTQYFGPGTRLTVL.

Written as DNA, the CDR3 is TGTGCCAGCAGCCAAGAACTGGGGAGGGGTATTTACAATGAGCAGTTCTTC. This translates into CASSQELGRGIYNEQFF. This chain links TRBV3-1 (or the pseudogene TRBV3-2) with TRBJ2-1; 7 nucleotides align to TRBD2. Germline V gene data show CDR1 as LGHDT and CDR2 as YNNKEL (reference sequence). The CDR3 is 17 residues long. After removal of 0 bases from V and 4 bases from J, the junction contained 9 bases not matched to a gene.

The genes are TRBV27 and TRBJ1-2; D might be TRBD1 (6 bases). Germline CDR1 and CDR2: MNHEY and SMNVEV (reference sequence). Trimming cost V 0 bases and J 7 bases, with 12 bases left between them. The CDR3 spans 14 residues. The CDR3 DNA sequence: TGTGCCAGCAGTTTATCCTACAGGGATGGTGGCTACACCTTC. This encodes CASSLSYRDGGYTF.

The chain joins TRBV19 to TRBJ2-5; 7 bases are shared with TRBD1. V was pared by 3 bases and J by 4 bases, with 5 bases of the junction left unmatched. This CDR3 has 14 amino acids. The germline V gene encodes CDR1 LNHDA and CDR2 SQIVND (reference sequence). The CDR3 bases are TGTGCCAGTAGTATCCGGGACAGACGAGAGACCCAGTACTTC. Protein: CASSIRDRRETQYF.

The rearrangement uses TRBV6-5 and TRBJ2-2; 8 bases align to TRBD1. Germline assignment: CDR1 MNHEY and CDR2 SVGAGI. This CDR3 contains 14 residues. The trim removed 6 bases at V and 4 bases at J, leaving 4 bases unmatched. CDR3 in DNA: TGTGCCAGCAGACGTGACAGGGGCACCGGGGAGCTGTTTTTT. Its protein is CASRRDRGTGELFF.

The chain is built from TRBV28 and TRBJ2-3; D is possibly TRBD2 (5 bases). The germline CDR1 and CDR2 sequences are MDHEN and SYDVKM. V was pared by 3 bases and J by 4 bases, with 17 bases between. CDR3 size: 16 residues. The CDR3 is CASSFGDQRSSDTQYF. The CDR3 DNA sequence: TGTGCCAGCAGTTTTGGGGATCAGCGGTCCTCAGATACGCAGTATTTT.

CDR3 residues: CASSQLPTGDEQYF. The CDR3 DNA follows: TGTGCCAGCTCCCAACTTCCAACAGGAGACGAGCAGTACTTC. The J gene is TRBJ2-7, the V gene TRBV18, with D tentatively TRBD1 (5 bases). In germline, CDR1 is KGHSH, CDR2 LQKENI. V lost 6 bases and J 5 bases, leaving 17 bases between the germline ends. This CDR3 has 14 residues.

The chain couples TRBV3-1 (or the pseudogene TRBV3-2) to TRBJ1-2; D possibly corresponds to TRBD1 (5 bases). The CDR3 contains 14 residues. From germline, CDR1 is LGHDT and CDR2 YNNKEL (reference sequence). Trimming took 2 bases from V and 5 from J, leaving 12 bases between them. The CDR3 sequence is CASSQFGGGYGYTF. DNA of the CDR3: TGTGCCAGCAGCCAATTCGGGGGTGGGTATGGCTACACCTTC.

CDR3 in amino acids: CSVAQTYGQGNTEAFF. CDR3 DNA sequence: TGCAGCGTGGCCCAAACCTACGGACAGGGTAACACTGAAGCTTTCTTT. The V and J genes are TRBV29-1 and TRBJ1-1, with TRBD1 identical over 8 bases. The CDR3 length is 16 residues. With 6 bases clipped from V and 2 bases from J, the junction kept 14 bases outside the gene matches. The germline CDR1 and CDR2 sequences are SQVTM and ANQGSEA.

The table lists this clone with a count of one. The DNA is omitted, as the CDR3 cannot be located on it reliably, and the CDR3 follows TCRdb's listing. This chain uses TRBV21-1 with TRBJ2-7; TRBD1, the table's D call, was not compared with the DNA. TRBV21-1 constitutes a pseudogene. The CDR3 has 16 amino acids, counting both end residues. CDR3 region: CASSPLWAEGANEQYV.

The chain has TRBV28 and TRBJ2-3; weak D call: TRBD2 (6 bases). This CDR3 has 16 residues. Germline loops: CDR1 MDHEN, CDR2 SYDVKM. V was shortened by 4 bases and J by 0 bases, with 14 bases between the two germline ends. CDR3 region: CASSSIAVPSTDTQYF. CDR3 DNA sequence: TGTGCCAGCAGTTCCATAGCGGTCCCGAGCACAGATACGCAGTATTTT.

This clone was recorded once. The gene calls are TRBV15 and TRBJ2-7, with D perhaps TRBD2 (5 bases). The V gene's germline CDR1 is LNHNV and CDR2 YYDKDF (reference sequence). Trimming removed 1 base from V and 4 bases from J, with 23 bases in between. CDR3 length equals 18 residues. The CDR3 region is CATSRGMGSSGIIYEQYF. The CDR3 DNA reads as TGTGCCACCAGCAGAGGTATGGGTAGCTCCGGGATCATATACGAGCAGTACTTC.

This sequence joins TRBV5-5 and TRBJ1-1; 8 bases agree with TRBD1. Trimming removed 0 bases from V and 0 bases from J; junction bases left unmatched: 4. The CDR3 has 16 amino acids. Germline values: CDR1 SGHKS, CDR2 YYEKEE (reference sequence). CDR3 coding DNA: TGTGCCAGCAGCTTGGCCTGGACAGGGATGAACACTGAAGCTTTCTTT. Its translation is CASSLAWTGMNTEAFF.

The CDR3 is CAIRDSNDNEQFF. Here the CDR3 DNA reads TGTGCCATCCGGGACTCAAATGACAATGAGCAGTTCTTC. The rearrangement uses TRBV10-3 and TRBJ2-1; the D gene is possibly TRBD2 (6 bases). Trimming cost V 8 bases and J 5 bases, with 13 bases left between them. The CDR3 extends over 13 amino acids. Germline V gene lookup returns CDR1 ENHRY and CDR2 SYGVKD.

The genes are TRBV2 and TRBJ1-2; 8 nucleotides align to TRBD1. The V gene end was trimmed by 5 bases and the J gene end by 4 bases; junction bases not matched to a gene: 6. Germline V gene data show CDR1 as SNHLY and CDR2 as FYNNEI. The CDR3 contains 14 residues. The chain's CDR3 is CASSLLTGGYGYTF. The CDR3 DNA is TGTGCCAGCAGTCTACTTACAGGGGGCTATGGCTACACCTTC.